Each of the 16 T cell receptor beta chains below was sequenced from the same sample in a study of blood T cell repertoires in COVID-19. Repertoires were generated with immunoSEQ multiplex PCR, while TCRdb's copy carries only in-frame clones and drops some. The table includes more than 85,000 clones, 72% detected once. Input material: peripheral blood. These receptors came from a woman aged 55-75 years with acute or convalescent COVID-19.

There are a few counts of this clone. One end of the junction varies from germline; a read error may be responsible. This chain links TRBV28 with TRBJ2-2; 9 positions agree with TRBD1. The CDR3 covers 16 residues. Germline CDR1 and CDR2: MDHEN and SYDVKM. CDR3 nucleotide sequence: TGTGCCAGCACTTTAAGGACAGGGGTTAACACCGGGGAGCTGTTTTTT. Amino acids: CASTLRTGVNTGELFF.

This clone has a single count. The chain employs TRBV19 and TRBJ2-5, with D maybe TRBD1 (6 bases). CDR1 and CDR2 from the germline V gene are LNHDA and SQIVND (reference sequence). The CDR3 covers 13 residues. V lost 8 bases and J 2 bases, leaving 12 bases between the germline ends. The CDR3 sequence: CASSTGRQETQYF. The CDR3 DNA reads as TGTGCCAGTTCTACAGGGCGACAAGAGACCCAGTACTTC.

The CDR3 loop is CASSIGASSETQYF. The CDR3 DNA reads as TGTGCCAGTAGTATAGGTGCTAGCAGTGAGACCCAGTACTTC. The chain couples TRBV19 to TRBJ2-5, with D perhaps matching TRBD2 (5 bases). Germline V gene data show CDR1 as LNHDA and CDR2 as SQIVND (reference sequence). Deletions cut 1 base from V and 5 bases from J, with 11 bases between. The CDR3 totals 14 residues.

A few counts support this clone. The gene calls are TRBV9 and TRBJ2-3; no clear D. This CDR3 is 15 amino acids long. With 0 bases removed from V and 2 bases from J, the gap between germline ends came to 10 bases. Germline CDR1 reads SGDLS; CDR2 reads YYNGEE. CDR3 protein: CASSVVGFLTDTQYF. CDR3 nucleotide sequence: TGTGCCAGCAGCGTAGTGGGCTTTCTCACAGATACGCAGTATTTT.

This clone was detected only a few times. This chain links TRBV27 with TRBJ1-2; D unresolved. This CDR3 region has 12 residues. Germline V gene data show CDR1 as MNHEY and CDR2 as SMNVEV (reference sequence). V was shortened by 8 bases and J by 8 bases, with 15 bases between the two germline ends. The CDR3 region has the DNA TGTGCCAGCCGGAGGCCAGATTGGGGCTACACCTTC. Protein sequence: CASRRPDWGYTF.

The chain employs TRBV7-9 and TRBJ2-5, with D possibly being TRBD1 (7 bases). Germline CDR1 and CDR2: SEHNR and FQNEAQ (reference sequence). Trimming pared 2 bases from V and 4 bases from J, leaving 11 bases between. This CDR3 spans 14 amino acids. As DNA, the CDR3 is TGTGCCAGCAGCTTATACAGGGGAGGAGAGACCCAGTACTTC. Residues: CASSLYRGGETQYF.

The chain couples TRBV9 to TRBJ1-2; D unclear. This CDR3 has 17 residues. V was clipped by 0 bases and J by 4 bases, with 19 bases between them. Germline V CDR1 and CDR2: SGDLS, YYNGEE. Written as DNA, the CDR3 is TGTGCCAGCAGCGTAGGTCCCGGTGGGGAGAGTAGCTATGGCTACACCTTC. Encoded protein: CASSVGPGGESSYGYTF.

The chain carries TRBV28 and TRBJ1-2; no firm D call. This CDR3 contains 14 residues. In germline, CDR1 is MDHEN, CDR2 SYDVKM. Trimming shortened V by 3 bases and J by 4 bases, and 12 bases separated the two germline ends. Here the CDR3 DNA reads TGTGCCAGCAGTTTGCGAGGCCGTATCTATGGCTACACCTTC. Encoded protein: CASSLRGRIYGYTF.

This clone was observed a few times. The chain recombines TRBV7-3 with TRBJ2-1; D is perhaps TRBD1 (5 bases). Germline V lookup: CDR1 SGHTA, CDR2 FQGTGA. The CDR3 contains 17 residues. V gave up 5 bases and J gave up 3 bases, with 20 bases separating them. This CDR3 is CASSLAPGQPGYNEQFF. For the CDR3, the DNA is TGTGCCAGCAGCCTGGCCCCCGGACAACCCGGCTACAATGAGCAGTTCTTC.

The chain has TRBV7-8 and TRBJ1-5; 7 nucleotides match TRBD1. V lost 5 bases and J lost 7; bases outside the gene matches: 14. The CDR3 has 16 residues. In germline, CDR1 is SGHVS, CDR2 FQNEAQ. CDR3 nucleotides: TGTGCCAGCAGCCCATATGGGGCCAGGGGACAGCAGCCCCAGCATTTT. Its protein product is CASSPYGARGQQPQHF. The whole variable domain, remainder taken from reference TRBV7-8 and TRBJ1-5, is GAGVSQSPRYKVAKRGQDVALRCDPISGHVSLFWYQQALGQGPEFLTYFQNEAQLDKSGLPSDRFFAERPEGSVSTLKIQRTQQEDSAVYLCASSPYGARGQQPQHFGDGTRLSIL.

The rearrangement joins TRBV6-6 to TRBJ1-5; D is unresolved. The CDR3 is made up of 13 amino acids. Per the germline V gene, CDR1 is MNHNY and CDR2 is SVGAGI (reference sequence). With 6 bases removed from V and 3 bases from J, the gap between germline ends came to 9 bases. Here the CDR3 reads CASSQNSNQPQHF. As DNA, the CDR3 is TGTGCCAGCAGCCAAAACTCCAATCAGCCCCAGCATTTT.

The CDR3 loop is CASSPRQGALQETQYF. CDR3 DNA sequence: TGCGCCAGCAGCCCACGACAGGGGGCGCTCCAAGAGACCCAGTACTTC. The chain has TRBV5-1 and TRBJ2-5; the match to TRBD1 covers 10 bases. CDR1 and CDR2 (germline): SGHRS, YFSETQ. CDR3 length equals 16 residues. Germline trimming cut 4 bases from V and 1 base from J; bases unmatched to any gene: 7.

The genes are TRBV4-3 and TRBJ2-1; 9 bases match TRBD1. V gave up 4 bases and J gave up 4 bases; unmatched junction bases: 5. Germline V CDR1 and CDR2: LGHNA, YSLEER. This CDR3 spans 15 amino acids. This chain's CDR3 is CASSRGDRVYNEQFF. CDR3 sequence (DNA): TGCGCCAGCAGCCGGGGGGACAGGGTTTACAATGAGCAGTTCTTC.

The CDR3 nucleotides are TGTGCCAGTAGCTGGGACAATTCCAACACCGGGGAGCTGTTTTTT. This translates into CASSWDNSNTGELFF. This sequence joins TRBV6-2 or TRBV6-3 and TRBJ2-2; weak D call: TRBD1 (6 bases). The CDR3 contains 15 residues. From germline, CDR1 is MNHEY and CDR2 SVGEGT. Trimming left V 9 bases short and J 2 bases short, with 16 bases between.

This clone was found a few times. The chain recombines TRBV28 with TRBJ1-2; TRBD1 agrees at 8 bases. Unmatched junction bases numbered 17, after V lost 6 bases and J lost 5 bases. This CDR3 has 17 residues. Germline V gene data show CDR1 as MDHEN and CDR2 as SYDVKM. The CDR3 DNA is TGTGCCAGCAGCCTCTCGACAAATGGCGGACAGGGATATGGCTACACCTTC. This codes for CASSLSTNGGQGYGYTF.

CDR3 DNA: TGTGCCAGCTCATACCCGACGGGGGGCAACTATGGCTACACCTTC. This translates into CASSYPTGGNYGYTF. The chain recombines TRBV18 with TRBJ1-2; D perhaps matches TRBD1 (6 bases). The germline CDR1 and CDR2 sequences are KGHSH and LQKENI. The CDR3 has 15 residues. With 5 bases removed from V and 2 bases from J, the gap between germline ends came to 15 bases.